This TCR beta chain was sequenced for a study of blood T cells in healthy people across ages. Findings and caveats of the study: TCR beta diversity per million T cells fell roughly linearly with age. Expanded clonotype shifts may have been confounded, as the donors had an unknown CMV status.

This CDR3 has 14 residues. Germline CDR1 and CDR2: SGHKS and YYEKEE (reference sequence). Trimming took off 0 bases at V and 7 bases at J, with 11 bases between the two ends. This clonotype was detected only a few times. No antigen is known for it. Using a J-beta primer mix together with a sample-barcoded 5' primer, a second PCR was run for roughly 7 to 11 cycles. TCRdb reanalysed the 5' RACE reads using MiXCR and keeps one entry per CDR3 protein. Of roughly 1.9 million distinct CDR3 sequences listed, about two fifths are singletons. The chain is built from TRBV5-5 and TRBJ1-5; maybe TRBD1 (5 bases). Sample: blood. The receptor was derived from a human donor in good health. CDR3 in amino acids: CASSLVSGDQPQHF. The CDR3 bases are TGTGCCAGCAGCTTGGTGTCGGGGGACCAGCCCCAGCATTTT.